The text below deals with one T cell receptor beta chain. Its antigen is undetermined. Other DNA sequences from this sample encode an identical CDR3 as well. Only in-frame clones appear in the TCRdb table, and some are missing; sequencing was by immunoSEQ multiplex PCR. The repertoire holds around 2.5 million clones, 90% to 95% seen once, with around 0.37% in the top ten. This sample is drawn from a study of shared clonotypes between healthy human individuals. General study findings and limits: Among the subsets, naive ones generally showed larger estimated richness than memory ones. Clonotypes that were shared across several donors made up around 5% of naive CD4 clonotypes.

CDR3 length: 15 amino acids. Trimming removed 0 bases from V and 4 bases from J, with 10 bases in between. CDR1 is SGHTA and CDR2 is FQGNSA in the germline V gene. This TCR derives from a man aged 18 to 30 in good health. Some clones in this sample may be carry-over from other donors' samples. This rearrangement joins TRBV7-2 to TRBJ2-1; the D gene is possibly TRBD2 (6 bases). Sequences were obtained from naive CD4+ T cells from PBMCs. The subset was: CD45RA+ positively selected. DNA of the CDR3: TGTGCCAGCAGCTTAGCTAGCGGTCCTTACAATGAGCAGTTCTTC. Residues: CASSLASGPYNEQFF.